This T cell receptor beta chain was recorded in a study of cytomegalovirus exposure and HLA in healthy donors. Looked up from germline, CDR1 is SGHNT and CDR2 is YYREEE (reference sequence). V lost 1 base to trimming and J lost 0 bases; unmatched junction nucleotides: 4. CDR3 length: 15 residues. PCR was performed using 60 Vbeta and 13 Jbeta primers. Sequencing was performed with immunoSEQ multiplex PCR; in TCRdb, only in-frame clones are kept and a portion is missing. The sample has about 96,000 clones; around 79% are singletons. The chain recombines TRBV5-4 with TRBJ2-7; 7 bases are a match to TRBD1. Specimen: PBMCs. This receptor was obtained from a woman in her 70s in good health and CMV-seropositive. CDR3 nucleotides: TGTGCCAGCAGCTTGCCGGGACAGACCTCCTACGAGCAGTACTTC. This codes for CASSLPGQTSYEQYF.